The present entry profiles one T cell receptor beta chain with its context. The target antigen is unknown. Clones were read by immunoSEQ multiplex PCR, and TCRdb kept only the in-frame ones, dropping some. The sample holds roughly 120,000 clones; around nine tenths are singletons and the top ten take 0.23%. The data belong to a study of graft-versus-host responses after intestinal transplantation. Study background: The recipients all started with anti-thymocyte globulin induction and then took tacrolimus and steroids for approximately 3 years. Whole-study results and caveats: Researchers found peak circulating GvH clone levels linked to early post-transplant HvG declines. Analysis identified GvH clones in recipient marrow, with some appearing first in ileum or blood.

Trimming took 2 bases from V and 0 from J, leaving 8 bases between them. This CDR3 region has 14 residues. The V gene's germline CDR1 is SGHRS and CDR2 YFSETQ. The sequence was obtained from a human donor who was the organ donor for an intestinal transplant. The specimen was unstimulated CD4+ T cells sorted from spleen or lymph node cells, collected before transplant. This chain links TRBV5-1 with TRBJ2-5; D ambiguous. CDR3 loop: CASSFNGDQETQYF. The CDR3 DNA sequence: TGCGCCAGCAGCTTCAATGGGGACCAAGAGACCCAGTACTTC.